This entry features one T cell receptor beta chain sequence. This entry is derived from a study of blood T cell repertoires in COVID-19. At the level of the study: Both acute and convalescent COVID-19 samples were obtained from the United States, Italy and Spain. T cells, B-cell-depleted T cells, or PBMCs provided the cDNA or gDNA that served as material.

Measured with immunoSEQ multiplex PCR; TCRdb has only the in-frame clones, and not every one. The sample lists under 95,000 clones, roughly 78% occurring once. The CDR3 loop spans 16 amino acids. V dropped 4 bases and J dropped 3 bases, with 19 bases sitting between them. Germline CDR1 is MNHNY and CDR2 is SVGAGI (reference sequence). This chain links TRBV6-6 with TRBJ2-7; the D gene is possibly TRBD2 (6 bases). The sequencing sample was made of peripheral blood. The source of this sequence is a woman of 80 years or more with acute or convalescent COVID-19. In nucleotides, the CDR3 is TGTGCCAGCAGTTCCCGGATGGGGGGTGGTTTCTACGAGCAGTACTTC. Translating it yields CASSSRMGGGFYEQYF.